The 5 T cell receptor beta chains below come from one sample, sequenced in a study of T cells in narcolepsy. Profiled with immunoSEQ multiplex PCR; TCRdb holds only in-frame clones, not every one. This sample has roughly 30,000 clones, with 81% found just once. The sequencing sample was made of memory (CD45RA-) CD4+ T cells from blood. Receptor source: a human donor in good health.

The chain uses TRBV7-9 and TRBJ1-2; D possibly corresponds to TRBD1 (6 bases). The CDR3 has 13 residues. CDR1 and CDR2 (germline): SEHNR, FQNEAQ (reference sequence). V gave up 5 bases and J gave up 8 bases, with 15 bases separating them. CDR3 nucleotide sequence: TGTGCCAGCAGCCCTACACAGGGTTTAGGCTACACCTTC. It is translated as CASSPTQGLGYTF.

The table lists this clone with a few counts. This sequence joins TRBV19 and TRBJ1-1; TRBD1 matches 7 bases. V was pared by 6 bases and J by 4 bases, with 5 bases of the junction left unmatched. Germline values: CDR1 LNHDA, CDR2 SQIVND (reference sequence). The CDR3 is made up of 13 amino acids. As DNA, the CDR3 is TGTGCCAGTAGCGGGGACAGATTCACTGAAGCTTTCTTT. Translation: CASSGDRFTEAFF. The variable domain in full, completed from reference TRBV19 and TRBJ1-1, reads DGGITQSPKYLFRKEGQNVTLSCEQNLNHDAMYWYRQDPGQGLRLIYYSQIVNDFQKGDIAEGYSVSREKKESFPLTVTSAQKNPTAFYLCASSGDRFTEAFFGQGTRLTVV.

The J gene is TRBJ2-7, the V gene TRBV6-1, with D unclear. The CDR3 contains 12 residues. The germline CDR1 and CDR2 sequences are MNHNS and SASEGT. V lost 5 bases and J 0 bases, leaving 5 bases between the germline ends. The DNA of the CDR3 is TGTGCCAGCAGTTTTATCTCCTACGAGCAGTACTTC. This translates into CASSFISYEQYF.

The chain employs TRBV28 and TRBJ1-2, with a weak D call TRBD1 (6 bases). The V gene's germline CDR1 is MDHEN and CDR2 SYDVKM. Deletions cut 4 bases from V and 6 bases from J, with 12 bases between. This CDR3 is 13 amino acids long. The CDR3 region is CASSSERTDGYTF. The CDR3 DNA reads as TGTGCCAGCAGTTCCGAAAGGACAGATGGCTACACCTTC.

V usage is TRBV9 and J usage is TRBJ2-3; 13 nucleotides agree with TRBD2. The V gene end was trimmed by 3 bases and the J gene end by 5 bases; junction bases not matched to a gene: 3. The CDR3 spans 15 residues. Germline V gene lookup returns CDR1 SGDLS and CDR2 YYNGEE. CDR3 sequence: CASSERLAGGDTQYF. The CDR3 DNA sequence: TGTGCCAGCAGCGAAAGACTAGCGGGAGGAGATACGCAGTATTTT.